Listed below are T cell receptor beta chains from one sample, sequenced in a study of shared clonotypes between healthy human individuals. Measured with immunoSEQ multiplex PCR; TCRdb has only the in-frame clones, and not every one. The table has roughly 2 million clones, around 96% seen once; the top ten hold about 1.1%. The sequenced material came from naive CD8+ T cells sorted from blood. The receptors come from a man aged 18 to 30 in good health. Each CDR3 is given with its conserved first and last residue. The D gene is left open where the match is weak. The listing skips clone size in some rows; elsewhere it reads once, few, many or a size class.

J | V | size | D | DNA | CDR3
TRBJ1-1 | TRBV28 | once | . | TGTGCCAGCAGCTACGAAGGGCTGAACACTGAAGCTTTCTTT | CASSYEGLNTEAFF
TRBJ2-5 | TRBV11-2 | . | TRBD2 | TGTGCCAGCAGCCGATTGCGGGGGGGCGTTGAGACCCAGTACTTC | CASSRLRGGVETQYF
TRBJ1-5 | TRBV19 | once | . | TGTGCCAGTACCCCCGACCTGAGCAATCAGCCCCAGCATTTT | CASTPDLSNQPQHF
TRBJ2-7 | TRBV6-5 | . | . | TGTGCCAGCAGAGGAGCAGGTCCCTCCTACGAGCAGTACTTC | CASRGAGPSYEQYF
TRBJ2-1 | TRBV5-6 | . | . | TGTGCCAGCAGCTGGGGGACTTCCTACAATGAGCAGTTCTTC | CASSWGTSYNEQFF
TRBJ2-1 | TRBV6-6 | . | . | TGTGCCAGCAGCGACCGTGGCTCCTACAATGAGCAGTTCTTC | CASSDRGSYNEQFF
TRBJ2-5 | TRBV6-1 | . | TRBD1 | TGTGCCAGCAGTGAAGCGCTTCGGACAGGGGGAGCATCTGAGACCCAGTACTTC | CASSEALRTGGASETQYF
TRBJ1-1 | TRBV2 | . | . | TGTGCCAGCAACGGAGCTTTCTTT | CASNGAFF
TRBJ2-7 | TRBV6-1 | . | . | TGTGCCAGCAGTGAACAGGGGCGCGAGCAGTACTTC | CASSEQGREQYF
TRBJ1-5 | TRBV9 | . | . | TGTGCCAGCAGCGCGGAGGACAGTTATCAGCCCCAGCATTTT | CASSAEDSYQPQHF
TRBJ2-3 | TRBV5-4 | . | TRBD2 | TGTGCCAGCAAACTAGCGGGAGGTCTAGATACGCAGTATTTT | CASKLAGGLDTQYF
TRBJ2-2 | TRBV6-5 | . | . | TGTGCCAGCAGTTACTCGATACCCGACACCGGGGAGCTGTTTTTT | CASSYSIPDTGELFF
TRBJ2-7 | TRBV4-1 | . | . | TGCGCCAGCAGCCAAATAGCAGGGTCCTACGAGCAGTACTTC | CASSQIAGSYEQYF
TRBJ2-1 | TRBV4-1 | . | . | TGCGCCAGCAGCCCCGCGAGGAGCTCCTACAATGAGCAGTTCTTC | CASSPARSSYNEQFF
TRBJ1-6 | TRBV5-6 | . | TRBD1 | TGTGCCAGCAGCTTCGGGACAGATTCACCCCTCCACTTT | CASSFGTDSPLHF
TRBJ2-7 | TRBV9 | . | . | TGTGCCAGCAGCGTAGGGGCAGGTCCCGCCTACGAGCAGTACTTC | CASSVGAGPAYEQYF
TRBJ2-5 | TRBV27 | once | . | TGTGCCAGCAGTCCCGAGGGACGGGGGACGGAAGAGACCCAGTACTTC | CASSPEGRGTEETQYF